The 12 T cell receptor beta chains in this list originate from one sample, sequenced in a study of monozygotic twins with inflammatory bowel disease (dated by TCRdb to the late 2010s). The library came from 5' RACE. The listed sequencing device is Illumina HiSeq 2500. TCRdb reprocessed the reads and assigns one entry to each CDR3 protein sequence, leaving out DNA. This sample's clone table shows about 380,000 distinct CDR3 sequences. Of the sample, 2.5% to 3% falls within the top ten clones. The sequencing sample was made of blood. The receptors here all came from a human donor with ulcerative colitis or Crohn's disease, or a healthy co-twin of an affected twin (not recorded which).

This chain uses TRBV13 with TRBJ2-5; TCRdb proposes TRBD1, but this gene call is untestable without DNA. The CDR3 loop spans 17 amino acids. Per germline, CDR1 PRHDT and CDR2 FYEKMQ (reference sequence). This chain's CDR3 is CASSLAGQGLVRETQYF.

This chain joins TRBV3-1 and TRBJ1-6; the D call from TCRdb, TRBD1, cannot be confirmed without DNA. This CDR3 spans 16 amino acids. Germline V gives CDR1 LGHDT, CDR2 YNNKEL (reference sequence). The CDR3 is CASSKGQGFADSPLHF.

The chain employs TRBV7-2 and TRBJ1-4. This CDR3 comprises 17 residues. CDR1 and CDR2 (germline): SGHTA, FQGNSA. This CDR3 is CASSLGGQGGANEKLFF.

V gene TRBV9 combines with J gene TRBJ1-2; the TCRdb call, TRBD1, lacks DNA for checking. The CDR3 covers 16 residues. Germline V gene lookup returns CDR1 SGDLS and CDR2 YYNGEE. CDR3 residues: CASSGILTGTNYGYTF.

This chain joins TRBV6-5 and TRBJ1-4; TCRdb names TRBD1, which stays unverified in the absence of DNA. The CDR3 runs to 17 residues. Germline CDR1 is MNHEY and CDR2 is SVGAGI. CDR3 protein: CASSYSLPGQVNEKLFF.

The rearrangement uses TRBV15 and TRBJ2-1; checking the TCRdb D call of TRBD2 is not possible without DNA. CDR3 size: 15 residues. Per the germline V gene, CDR1 is LNHNV and CDR2 is YYDKDF (reference sequence). This CDR3 is CATSSPSGGDNEQFF.

V usage is TRBV4-3 and J usage is TRBJ1-1; checking the TCRdb D call of TRBD1 is not possible without DNA. The CDR3 covers 15 residues. From germline, CDR1 is LGHNA and CDR2 YSLEER. CDR3 region: CASSPGGGTDTEAFF.

The J gene is TRBJ2-7, the V gene TRBV29-1; TCRdb lists TRBD2, though no DNA is available to test this call. Germline CDR1 is SQVTM and CDR2 is ANQGSEA. The CDR3 length is 13 residues. CDR3 amino acids: CSVLGTSHYEQYF.

This sequence joins TRBV4-1 and TRBJ2-1; TCRdb outputs TRBD1, but without DNA this stays unchecked. This CDR3 spans 17 amino acids. CDR1 is MGHRA and CDR2 is YSYEKL in the germline V gene. The CDR3 region is CASSQVISPKPNNEQFF.

The chain recombines TRBV5-1 with TRBJ2-1; the D call of TRBD1 rests on TCRdb alone, since no DNA is present to check it. The CDR3 runs to 15 residues. The germline V gene encodes CDR1 SGHRS and CDR2 YFSETQ. CDR3 loop: CASSLKTGGLNEQFF.

This sequence joins TRBV3-1 and TRBJ2-3; TCRdb proposes TRBD1, but this gene call is untestable without DNA. CDR1 is LGHDT and CDR2 is YNNKEL in the germline V gene (reference sequence). CDR3 length equals 17 residues. CDR3: CASSQVPGTGLTDTQYF.

The rearrangement links TRBV12-3 or TRBV12-4 to TRBJ1-5; TCRdb proposes TRBD1, but this gene call is untestable without DNA. This CDR3 has 16 amino acids. The CDR3 here is CASRPGTGGLNQPQHF.